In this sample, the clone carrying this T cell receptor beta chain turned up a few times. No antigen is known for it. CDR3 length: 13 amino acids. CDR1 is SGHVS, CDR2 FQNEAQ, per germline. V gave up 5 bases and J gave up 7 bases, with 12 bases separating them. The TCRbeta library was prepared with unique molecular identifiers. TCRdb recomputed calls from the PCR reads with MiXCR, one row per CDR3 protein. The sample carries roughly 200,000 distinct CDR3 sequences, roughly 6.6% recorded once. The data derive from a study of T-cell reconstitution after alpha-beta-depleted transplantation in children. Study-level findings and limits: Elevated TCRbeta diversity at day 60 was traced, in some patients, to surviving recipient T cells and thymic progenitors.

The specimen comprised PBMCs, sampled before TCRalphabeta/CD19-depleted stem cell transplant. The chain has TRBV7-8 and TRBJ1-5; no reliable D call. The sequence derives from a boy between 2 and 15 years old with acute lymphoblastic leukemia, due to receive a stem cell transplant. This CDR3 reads CASSPPAGQPQHF. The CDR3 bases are TGTGCCAGCAGCCCCCCCGCGGGGCAGCCCCAGCATTTT.